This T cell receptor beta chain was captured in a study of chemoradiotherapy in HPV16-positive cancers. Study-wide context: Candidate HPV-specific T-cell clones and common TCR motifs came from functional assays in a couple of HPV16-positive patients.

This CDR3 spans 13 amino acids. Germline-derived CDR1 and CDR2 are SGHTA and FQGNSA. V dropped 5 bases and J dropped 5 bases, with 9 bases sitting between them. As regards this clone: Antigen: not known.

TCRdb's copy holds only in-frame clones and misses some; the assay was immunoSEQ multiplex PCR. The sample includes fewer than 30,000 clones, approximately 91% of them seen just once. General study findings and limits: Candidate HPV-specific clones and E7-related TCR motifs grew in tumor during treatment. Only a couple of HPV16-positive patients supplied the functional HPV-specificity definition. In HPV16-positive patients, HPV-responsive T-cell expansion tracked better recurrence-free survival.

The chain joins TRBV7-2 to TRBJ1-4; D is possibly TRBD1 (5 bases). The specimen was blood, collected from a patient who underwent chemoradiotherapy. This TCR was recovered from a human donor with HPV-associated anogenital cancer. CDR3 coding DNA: TGTGCCAGCAGCCAACAGGAAAATGAAAAACTGTTTTTT. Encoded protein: CASSQQENEKLFF.